These 6 T cell receptor beta chains originate from one sample sequenced in a study of cytomegalovirus exposure and HLA in healthy donors. It was with 60 Vbeta and 13 Jbeta primers that the PCR ran. The protocol was immunoSEQ multiplex PCR, while the TCRdb copy is restricted to in-frame clones and leaves out a portion. The repertoire holds approximately 160,000 clones, with over 60% as singletons. The specimen sequenced was PBMCs. These TCRs come from a woman in her twenties or thirties in good health and CMV-seropositive.

There are a few counts of this clone. This sequence joins TRBV6-1 and TRBJ2-7, with D perhaps TRBD2 (6 bases). The CDR3 sequence is 15 residues long. V was shortened by 6 bases and J by 0 bases, with 15 bases between the two germline ends. Germline loops: CDR1 MNHNS, CDR2 SASEGT. The CDR3 loop is CASSLSGFSSYEQYF. DNA for the CDR3: TGTGCCAGCAGCTTAAGCGGGTTTAGCTCCTACGAGCAGTACTTC.

This chain joins TRBV30 and TRBJ2-1, with a tentative D call TRBD1 (6 bases). V was trimmed by 2 bases and J by 4 bases, leaving 15 bases between them. The CDR3 is 15 amino acids. Germline loops: CDR1 GTSNPN, CDR2 SVGIG (reference sequence). The DNA of the CDR3 is TGTGCCTGGAGTATACTGGACAGAGATTACAATGAGCAGTTCTTC. This sequence encodes CAWSILDRDYNEQFF.

In this sample, this clone turned up a few times. The chain is built from TRBV7-9 and TRBJ2-7; unclear D gene. The CDR3 runs to 11 residues. Germline CDR1 reads SEHNR; CDR2 reads FQNEAQ (reference sequence). The V gene lost 5 bases and the J gene lost 3 bases, with 5 bases spanning the gap. CDR3 DNA sequence: TGTGCCAGCAGCCGAGGCTACGAGCAGTACTTC. Translated: CASSRGYEQYF.

The chain uses TRBV19 and TRBJ2-2; 9 nucleotides line up with TRBD1. The germline V gene has CDR1 LNHDA and CDR2 SQIVND (reference sequence). The CDR3 contains 16 residues. The trim removed 3 bases at V and 3 bases at J, leaving 5 bases unmatched. CDR3 DNA: TGTGCCAGTAGTATGAAGGACAGGGGATACACCGGGGAGCTGTTTTTT. Its protein is CASSMKDRGYTGELFF.

The V and J genes are TRBV7-9 and TRBJ1-2; D is ambiguous. Germline-derived CDR1 and CDR2 are SEHNR and FQNEAQ (reference sequence). CDR3 size: 14 residues. Trimming removed 1 base at V and 6 bases at J, with 12 bases between. Here the CDR3 reads CASSLGRGLDGYTF. Written as DNA, the CDR3 is TGTGCCAGCAGCTTAGGCCGAGGACTGGATGGCTACACCTTC.

This clone was detected only a few times. The rearrangement uses TRBV28 and TRBJ2-3; 7 bases are shared with TRBD1. Germline V lookup: CDR1 MDHEN, CDR2 SYDVKM. After removal of 3 bases from V and 2 bases from J, the junction contained 8 bases not matched to a gene. The CDR3 has 16 residues. The DNA of the CDR3 is TGTGCCAGCAGTTTGGACAGGACAGGACTCACAGATACGCAGTATTTT. As protein: CASSLDRTGLTDTQYF.